This T cell receptor (beta chain) was observed in a study of cytomegalovirus exposure and HLA in healthy donors. Points on this clone: The target antigen is unknown.

The study ran its PCR with 60 Vbeta and 13 Jbeta primers. Clones were read by immunoSEQ multiplex PCR, and TCRdb kept only the in-frame ones, dropping some. Here the sample spans 110,000 or so clones, roughly 80% being singletons. Germline-derived CDR1 and CDR2 are KGHSH and LQKENI. The CDR3 contains 15 residues. V lost 3 bases, J lost 2 bases, and 8 bases lay in between. Findings and limits, study-wide: A prior analysis recorded that most TCR beta V segments were productive about 90% or about 30% of the time. Later, an analysis showed that TCR beta chains associated with HLA were more clonally expanded than others that were equally common.

Input material: PBMCs. V usage is TRBV18 and J usage is TRBJ1-6; no definite D call. The receptor was derived from a woman aged 18 to 35 in good health and CMV-seronegative. DNA for the CDR3: TGTGCCAGCTCACCTCCCGGGGCCTATAATTCACCCCTCCACTTT. This encodes CASSPPGAYNSPLHF.